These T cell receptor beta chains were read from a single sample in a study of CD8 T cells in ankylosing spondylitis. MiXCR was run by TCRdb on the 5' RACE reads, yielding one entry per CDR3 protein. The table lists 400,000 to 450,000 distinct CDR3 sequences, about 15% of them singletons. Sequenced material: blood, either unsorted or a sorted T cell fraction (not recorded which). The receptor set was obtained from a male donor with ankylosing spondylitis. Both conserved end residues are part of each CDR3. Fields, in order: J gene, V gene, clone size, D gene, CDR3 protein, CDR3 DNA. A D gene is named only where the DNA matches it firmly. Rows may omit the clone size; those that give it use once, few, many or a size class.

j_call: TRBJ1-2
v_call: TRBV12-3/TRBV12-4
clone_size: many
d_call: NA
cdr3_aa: CASSFMGKDGYTF
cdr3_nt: TGTGCCAGCAGTTTCATGGGAAAGGATGGCTACACCTTC

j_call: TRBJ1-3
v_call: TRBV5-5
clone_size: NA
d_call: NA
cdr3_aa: CASSLYELQRGNTIYF
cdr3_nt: TGTGCCAGCAGCTTGTATGAGTTACAGAGGGGAAACACCATATATTTT

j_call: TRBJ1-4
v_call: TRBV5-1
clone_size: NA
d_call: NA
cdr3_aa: CASSLSLTNEKLFF
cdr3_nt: TGCGCCAGCAGCTTGTCTCTGACTAATGAAAAACTGTTTTTT

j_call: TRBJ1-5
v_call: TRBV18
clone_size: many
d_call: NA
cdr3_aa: CASSLPNQPQHF
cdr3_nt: TGTGCCAGCAGCCTACCGAATCAGCCCCAGCATTTT

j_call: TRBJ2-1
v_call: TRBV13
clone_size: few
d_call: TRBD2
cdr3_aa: CASSSLSSGDEQFF
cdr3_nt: TGTGCCAGCAGTTCCCTCTCTAGCGGCGATGAGCAGTTCTTC

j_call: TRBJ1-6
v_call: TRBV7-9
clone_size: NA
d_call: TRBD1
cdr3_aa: CASSLGDRASPLHF
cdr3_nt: TGTGCCAGCAGCTTAGGGGACAGGGCTTCACCCCTCCACTTT

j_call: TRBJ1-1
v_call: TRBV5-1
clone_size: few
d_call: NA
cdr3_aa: CASRAIMNTEAFF
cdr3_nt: TGCGCCAGCAGAGCAATCATGAACACTGAAGCTTTCTTT

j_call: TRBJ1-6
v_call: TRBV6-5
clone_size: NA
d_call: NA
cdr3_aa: CASSYSITGKSPLHF
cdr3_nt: TGTGCCAGCAGTTATTCTATTACAGGGAAATCACCCCTCCACTTT

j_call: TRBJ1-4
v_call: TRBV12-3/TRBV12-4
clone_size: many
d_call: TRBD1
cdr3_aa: CASSLDWTGGEKLFF
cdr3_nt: TGTGCCAGCAGTTTAGATTGGACAGGGGGTGAAAAACTGTTTTTT

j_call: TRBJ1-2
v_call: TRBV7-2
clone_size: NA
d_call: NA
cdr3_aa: CASSLKVGQPYGYTF
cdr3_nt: TGTGCCAGCAGCTTAAAGGTTGGGCAGCCCTATGGCTACACCTTC

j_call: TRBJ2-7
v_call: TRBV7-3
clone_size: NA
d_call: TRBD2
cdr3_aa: CASSLWREDYEQYF
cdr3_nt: TGTGCCAGCAGCTTATGGCGGGAGGACTACGAGCAGTACTTC

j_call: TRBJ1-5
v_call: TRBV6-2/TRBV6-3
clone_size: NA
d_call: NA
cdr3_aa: CASSPSAFNQPQHF
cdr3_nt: TGTGCCAGCAGTCCCTCGGCCTTCAATCAGCCCCAGCATTTT

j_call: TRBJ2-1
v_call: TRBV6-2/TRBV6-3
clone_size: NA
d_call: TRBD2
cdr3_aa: CASSSQVLAGGNEQFF
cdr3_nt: TGTGCCAGCAGTTCCCAGGTTCTAGCGGGGGGAAATGAGCAGTTCTTC

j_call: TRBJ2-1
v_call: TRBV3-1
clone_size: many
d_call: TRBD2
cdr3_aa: CASSATGGSSYNEQFF
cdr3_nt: TGTGCCAGCAGCGCGACGGGAGGGAGCTCCTACAATGAGCAGTTCTTC

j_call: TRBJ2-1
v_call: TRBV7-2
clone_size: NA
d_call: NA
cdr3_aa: CASVPRDGRNNEQFF
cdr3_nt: TGTGCCAGCGTACCCAGGGACGGACGTAACAATGAGCAGTTCTTC

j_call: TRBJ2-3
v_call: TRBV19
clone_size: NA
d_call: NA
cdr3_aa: CASMVRGTDTQYF
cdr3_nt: TGTGCCAGTATGGTCAGGGGAACAGATACGCAGTATTTT

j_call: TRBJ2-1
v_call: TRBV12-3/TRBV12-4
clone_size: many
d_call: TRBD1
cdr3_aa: CASSRDRGPDEQFF
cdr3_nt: TGTGCCAGCAGCCGGGACAGGGGGCCCGATGAGCAGTTCTTC

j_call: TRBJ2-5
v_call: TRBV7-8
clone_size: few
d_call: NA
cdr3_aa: CASSLAGGGVQETQYF
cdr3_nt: TGTGCCAGCAGCTTAGCGGGAGGCGGGGTTCAAGAGACCCAGTACTTC

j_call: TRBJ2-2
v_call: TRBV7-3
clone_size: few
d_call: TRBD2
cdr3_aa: CASSQRGGTNTGELFF
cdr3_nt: TGTGCCAGCAGCCAGCGGGGGGGGACGAACACCGGGGAGCTGTTTTTT

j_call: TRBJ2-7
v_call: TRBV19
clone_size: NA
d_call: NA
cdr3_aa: CASSMGATELYEQYF
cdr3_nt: TGTGCCAGTAGTATGGGGGCAACGGAACTGTACGAGCAGTACTTC

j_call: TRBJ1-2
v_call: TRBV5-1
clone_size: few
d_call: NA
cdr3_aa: CASSFALTGYGYTF
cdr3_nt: TGCGCCAGCAGCTTCGCGTTGACAGGCTATGGCTACACCTTC

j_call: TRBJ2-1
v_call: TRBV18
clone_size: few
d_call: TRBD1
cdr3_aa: CASSEQGATYNEQFF
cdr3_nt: TGTGCCAGCTCAGAACAGGGGGCCACCTACAATGAGCAGTTCTTC